A few counts support the clone carrying this T cell receptor (beta chain). This sample stems from a study of T cell responses to AZD1222 COVID-19 vaccine. The table came from immunoSEQ multiplex PCR; TCRdb's copy has only in-frame clones and leaves some out. The sample holds 150,000 to 250,000 clones, about 89% seen once. Germline V gene sequence: CDR1 SGDLS, CDR2 YYNGEE. Trimming removed 3 bases from V and 9 bases from J; junction bases left unmatched: 4. The CDR3 consists of 13 residues. Specimen: peripheral blood, collected 28 days after the second AZD1222 dose. This TCR was sampled from an adult who received the AZD1222 COVID-19 vaccine. V gene TRBV9 combines with J gene TRBJ2-3; 10 bases are shared with TRBD2. CDR3 sequence: CASSDGTSDTQYF. The CDR3 DNA sequence: TGTGCCAGCAGCGATGGGACTAGCGACACGCAGTATTTT.